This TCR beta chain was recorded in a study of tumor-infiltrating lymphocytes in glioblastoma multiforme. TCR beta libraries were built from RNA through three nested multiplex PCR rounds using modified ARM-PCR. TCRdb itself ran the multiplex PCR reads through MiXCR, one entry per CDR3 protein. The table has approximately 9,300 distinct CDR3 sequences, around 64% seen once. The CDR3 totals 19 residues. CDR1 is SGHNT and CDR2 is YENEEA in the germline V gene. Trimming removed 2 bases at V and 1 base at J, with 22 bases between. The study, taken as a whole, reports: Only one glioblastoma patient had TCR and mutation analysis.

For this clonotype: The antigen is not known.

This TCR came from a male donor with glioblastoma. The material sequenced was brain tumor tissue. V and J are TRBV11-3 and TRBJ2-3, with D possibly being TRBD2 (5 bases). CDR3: CASSLSSGRVTKGTDTQYF. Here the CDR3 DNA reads TGTGCCAGCAGCTTAAGTAGTGGGAGAGTTACCAAGGGCACAGATACGCAGTATTTT.